Below, 10 T cell receptor beta chains from the same sample are listed, as sequenced in a study of cytotoxic CD8 clonotypes in ibrutinib-treated CLL (dated by TCRdb to 2020 to 2022). Library prep was done by the immunoSEQ multiplex PCR assay. TCRdb carries this immuneACCESS record with in-frame sequences only. Its versions omit some clonotypes, under half of them owing to an unresolved V gene in the studies checked, with the rest unexplained. This sample comprises about 140,000 clones, approximately 90% of them detected only once. Under 14% of the sample rests with the top ten. Taken with the paper, the label for time point translates to: about 11 months on ibrutinib. Material: PBMCs, obtained after 12 months of ibrutinib treatment. These TCRs come from a human donor with chronic lymphocytic leukemia.

The chain links TRBV29-1 to TRBJ1-3, with a weak D call TRBD1 (5 bases). From germline, CDR1 is SQVTM and CDR2 ANQGSEA. Trimming removed 4 bases at V and 2 bases at J, with 15 bases between. The CDR3 is made up of 15 amino acids. This CDR3 reads CSVVRIKGPGNTIYF. The DNA for the CDR3 is TGCAGCGTTGTTCGGATTAAGGGACCTGGAAACACCATATATTTT.

The chain couples TRBV19 to TRBJ2-3; D is unresolved. The CDR3 consists of 11 residues. CDR1 LNHDA and CDR2 SQIVND come from the germline V gene (reference sequence). V gave up 3 bases and J gave up 2 bases, with 0 bases separating them. CDR3 residues: CASSITDTQYF. The CDR3 bases are TGTGCCAGTAGTATCACAGATACGCAGTATTTT.

The rearrangement links TRBV18 to TRBJ1-5; perhaps TRBD1 as D (6 bases). Trimming cost V 8 bases and J 6 bases, with 14 bases left between them. Germline V gene sequence: CDR1 KGHSH, CDR2 LQKENI. The CDR3 has 13 residues. The DNA for the CDR3 is TGTGCCAGCGCGACTGGGGGGGCTCAGCCCCAGCATTTT. Translating gives CASATGGAQPQHF.

The V call is TRBV6-5, the J call TRBJ1-4; 11 bases agree with TRBD1. The CDR3 has 15 amino acids. After removal of 2 bases from V and 8 bases from J, the junction contained 4 bases not matched to a gene. The germline gives CDR1 MNHEY, CDR2 SVGAGI. The chain's CDR3 is CASSYKGQGEEKLFF. The CDR3 nucleotides read TGTGCCAGCAGTTACAAGGGACAGGGGGAAGAAAAACTGTTTTTT.

The chain has TRBV28 and TRBJ1-3, with D uncertain. Trimming stripped 6 bases from V and 0 bases from J, with 12 bases between. Germline CDR1 is MDHEN and CDR2 is SYDVKM. The CDR3 spans 15 residues. DNA for the CDR3: TGTGCCAGCAGCTCGGACGGGAGCTCTGGAAACACCATATATTTT. Encoded protein: CASSSDGSSGNTIYF.

The genes are TRBV10-3 and TRBJ2-7; 10 bases are a match to TRBD1. Germline V gene sequence: CDR1 ENHRY, CDR2 SYGVKD. Trimming at V came to 8 bases and at J to 3 bases, leaving 10 bases not matched to a gene. The CDR3 has 15 amino acids. CDR3 DNA: TGTGCCATCTTGGGGGTCCGGGACAGGGGCTACGAGCAGTACTTC. Residues: CAILGVRDRGYEQYF.

This clone appeared a few times. The chain has TRBV27 and TRBJ2-6, with TRBD1 matching 9 bases. The CDR3 has 16 amino acids. V was pared by 10 bases and J by 0 bases, with 7 bases of the junction left unmatched. CDR1 MNHEY and CDR2 SMNVEV come from the germline V gene (reference sequence). CDR3 sequence reads: CAIGTGFISGANVLTF. In DNA form, the CDR3 reads TGTGCCATCGGGACAGGGTTTATCTCTGGGGCCAACGTCCTGACTTTC.

The chain combines TRBV11-2 with TRBJ2-3, with 10 bases identical to TRBD2. There are 15 residues in the CDR3. Per the germline V gene, CDR1 is SGHAT and CDR2 is FQNNGV. V shed 2 bases and J 6 bases; nucleotides not matched to a gene: 5. DNA for the CDR3: TGTGCCAGCAGCTTACTAGCGGGAGCCAGGGATACGCAGTATTTT. Translation: CASSLLAGARDTQYF.

The V call is TRBV9, the J call TRBJ2-3; D is possibly TRBD1 (5 bases). Germline-derived CDR1 and CDR2 are SGDLS and YYNGEE. The ends were cut back, 3 bases at V and 2 bases at J, with 7 bases in the middle. This CDR3 contains 13 residues. The chain's CDR3 is CASSGGFTDTQYF. The DNA for the CDR3 is TGTGCCAGCAGCGGGGGCTTCACAGATACGCAGTATTTT.

This chain uses TRBV5-1 with TRBJ1-1; 7 bases match TRBD1. This CDR3 has 15 amino acids. Germline V gene data show CDR1 as SGHRS and CDR2 as YFSETQ. V was clipped by 3 bases and J by 0 bases; unmatched bases: 5. The CDR3 region is CASSSSGTVNTEAFF. DNA of the CDR3: TGCGCCAGCAGCTCCTCCGGGACAGTGAACACTGAAGCTTTCTTT.